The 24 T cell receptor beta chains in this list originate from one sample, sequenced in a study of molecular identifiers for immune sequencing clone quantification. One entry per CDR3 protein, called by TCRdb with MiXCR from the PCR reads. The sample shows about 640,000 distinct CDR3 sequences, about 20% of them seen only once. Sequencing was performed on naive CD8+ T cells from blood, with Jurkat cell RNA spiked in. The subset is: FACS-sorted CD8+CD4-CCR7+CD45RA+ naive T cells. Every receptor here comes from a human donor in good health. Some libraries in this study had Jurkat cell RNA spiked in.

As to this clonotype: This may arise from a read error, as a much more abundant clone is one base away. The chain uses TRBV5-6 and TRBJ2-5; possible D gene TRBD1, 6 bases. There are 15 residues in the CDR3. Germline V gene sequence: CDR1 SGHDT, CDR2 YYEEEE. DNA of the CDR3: TGTGCCAGCAGCTTGGACAGGGTCTACCAAGAGGCCCAGTACTTC. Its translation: CASSLDRVYQEAQYF.

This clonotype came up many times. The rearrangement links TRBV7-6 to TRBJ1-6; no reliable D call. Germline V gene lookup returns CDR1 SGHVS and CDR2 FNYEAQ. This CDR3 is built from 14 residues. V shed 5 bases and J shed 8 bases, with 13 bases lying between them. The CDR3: CASSRWGSYSPLHF. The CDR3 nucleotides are TGTGCCAGCAGCCGGTGGGGTTCTTATTCACCCCTCCACTTT.

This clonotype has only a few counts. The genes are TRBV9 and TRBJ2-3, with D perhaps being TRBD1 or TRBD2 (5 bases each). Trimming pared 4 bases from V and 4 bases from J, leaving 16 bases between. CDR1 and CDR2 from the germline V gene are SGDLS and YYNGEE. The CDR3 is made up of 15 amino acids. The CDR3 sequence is CASSSPGRRPDTQYF. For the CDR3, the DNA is TGTGCCAGCAGCTCTCCGGGACGGCGGCCAGATACGCAGTATTTT.

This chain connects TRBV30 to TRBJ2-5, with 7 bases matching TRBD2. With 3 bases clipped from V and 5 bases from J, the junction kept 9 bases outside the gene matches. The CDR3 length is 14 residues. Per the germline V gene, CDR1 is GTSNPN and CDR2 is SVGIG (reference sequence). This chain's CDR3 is CAWRGWGGLETQYF. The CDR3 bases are TGTGCCTGGAGGGGCTGGGGGGGTTTGGAGACCCAGTACTTC.

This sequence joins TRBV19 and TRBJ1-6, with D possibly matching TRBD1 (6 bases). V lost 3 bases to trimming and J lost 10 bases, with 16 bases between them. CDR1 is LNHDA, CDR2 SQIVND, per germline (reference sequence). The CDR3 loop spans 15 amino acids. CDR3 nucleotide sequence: TGTGCCAGTAGTATTGGGACCAGGGGAGACTCACCCCTCCACTTT. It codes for CASSIGTRGDSPLHF.

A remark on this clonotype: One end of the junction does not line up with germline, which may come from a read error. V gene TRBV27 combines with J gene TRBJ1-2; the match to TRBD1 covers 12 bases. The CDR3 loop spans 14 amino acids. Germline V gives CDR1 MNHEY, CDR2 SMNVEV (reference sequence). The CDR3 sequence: CVSSTGQGAGGYTF. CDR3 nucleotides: TGTGTCAGCAGTACGGGACAGGGGGCTGGCGGCTACACCTTC.

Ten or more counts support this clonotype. The CDR3 here is CATGVGNQPQHF. For the CDR3, the DNA is TGTGCCACTGGTGTCGGCAATCAGCCCCAGCATTTT. The rearrangement uses TRBV7-6 and TRBJ1-5; D is unclear. Trimming cost V 10 bases and J 2 bases, with 9 bases left between them. CDR1 and CDR2 (germline): SGHVS, FNYEAQ. The CDR3 is 12 amino acids.

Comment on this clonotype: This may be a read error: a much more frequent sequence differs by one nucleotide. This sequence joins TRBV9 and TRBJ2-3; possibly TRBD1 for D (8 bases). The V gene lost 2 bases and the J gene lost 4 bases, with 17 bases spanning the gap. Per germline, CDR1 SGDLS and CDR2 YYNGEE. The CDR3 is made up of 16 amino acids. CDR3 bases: TGTGCCAGCAGCGTTGGGACAGGTACTAGCGCAGATACGCAGTATTTT. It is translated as CASSVGTGTSADTQYF.

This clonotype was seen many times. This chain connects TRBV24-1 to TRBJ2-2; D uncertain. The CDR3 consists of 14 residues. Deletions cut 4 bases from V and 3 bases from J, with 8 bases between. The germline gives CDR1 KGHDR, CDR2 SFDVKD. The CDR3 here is CATSERGDTGELFF. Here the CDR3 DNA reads TGTGCCACCAGTGAGCGCGGTGACACCGGGGAGCTGTTTTTT.

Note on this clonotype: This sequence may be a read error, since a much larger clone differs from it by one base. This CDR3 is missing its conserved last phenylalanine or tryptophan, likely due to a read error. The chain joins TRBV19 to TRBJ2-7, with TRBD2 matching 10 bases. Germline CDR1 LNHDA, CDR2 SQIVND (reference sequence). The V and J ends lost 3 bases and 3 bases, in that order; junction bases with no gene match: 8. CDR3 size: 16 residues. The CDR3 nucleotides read TGTGCCAGTAGTATCACGGCTAGCGGGAGTAGCTACGAGCAGTACCTC. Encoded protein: CASSITASGSSYEQYL.

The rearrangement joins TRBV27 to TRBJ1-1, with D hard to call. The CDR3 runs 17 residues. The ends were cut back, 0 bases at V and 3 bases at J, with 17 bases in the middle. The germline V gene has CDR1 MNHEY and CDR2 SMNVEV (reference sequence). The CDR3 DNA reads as TGTGCCAGCAGTTTATCTTTCGTCCGGGCGGTATACACTGAAGCTTTCTTT. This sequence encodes CASSLSFVRAVYTEAFF.

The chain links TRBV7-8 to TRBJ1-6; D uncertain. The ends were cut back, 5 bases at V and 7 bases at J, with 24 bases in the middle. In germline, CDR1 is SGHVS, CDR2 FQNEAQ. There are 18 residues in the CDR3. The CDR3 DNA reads TGTGCCAGCAGCCTTCCTGACCAAGGAGACATCCAAAATTCACCCCTCCACTTT. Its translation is CASSLPDQGDIQNSPLHF. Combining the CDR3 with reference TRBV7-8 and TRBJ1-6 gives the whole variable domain GAGVSQSPRYKVAKRGQDVALRCDPISGHVSLFWYQQALGQGPEFLTYFQNEAQLDKSGLPSDRFFAERPEGSVSTLKIQRTQQEDSAVYLCASSLPDQGDIQNSPLHFGNGTRLTVT.

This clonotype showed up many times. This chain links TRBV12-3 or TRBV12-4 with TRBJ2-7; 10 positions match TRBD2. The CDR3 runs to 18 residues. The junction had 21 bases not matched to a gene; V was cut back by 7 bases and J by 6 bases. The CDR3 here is CASMGPRLAGVRGIEQYF. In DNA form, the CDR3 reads TGTGCCAGCATGGGACCCCGGCTAGCGGGAGTTAGGGGTATCGAGCAGTACTTC.

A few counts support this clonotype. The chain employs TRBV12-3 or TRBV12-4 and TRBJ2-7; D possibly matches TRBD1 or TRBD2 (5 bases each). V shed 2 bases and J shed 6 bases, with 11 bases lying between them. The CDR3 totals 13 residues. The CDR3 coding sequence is TGTGCCAGCAGTTTAAATTTTGGGACCGAGCAGTACTTC. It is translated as CASSLNFGTEQYF.

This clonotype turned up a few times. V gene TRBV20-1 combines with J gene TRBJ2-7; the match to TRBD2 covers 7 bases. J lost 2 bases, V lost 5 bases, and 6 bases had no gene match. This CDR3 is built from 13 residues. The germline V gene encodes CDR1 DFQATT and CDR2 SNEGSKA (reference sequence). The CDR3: CSAQERGAYEQYF. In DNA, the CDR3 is TGCAGTGCTCAAGAACGGGGGGCCTACGAGCAGTACTTC.

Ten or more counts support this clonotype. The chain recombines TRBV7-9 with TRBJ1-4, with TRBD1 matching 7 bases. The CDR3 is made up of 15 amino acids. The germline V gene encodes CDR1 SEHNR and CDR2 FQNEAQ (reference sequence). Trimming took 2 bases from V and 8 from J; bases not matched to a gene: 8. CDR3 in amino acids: CASSLQRTGREKLFF. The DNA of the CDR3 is TGTGCCAGCAGCTTACAACGGACAGGCCGGGAAAAACTGTTTTTT.

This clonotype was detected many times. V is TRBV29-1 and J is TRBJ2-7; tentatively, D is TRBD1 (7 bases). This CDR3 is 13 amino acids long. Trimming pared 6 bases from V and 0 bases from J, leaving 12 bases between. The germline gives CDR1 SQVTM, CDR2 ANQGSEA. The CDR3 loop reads CSVGGTDSYEQYF. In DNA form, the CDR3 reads TGCAGCGTCGGCGGGACAGACTCCTACGAGCAGTACTTC.

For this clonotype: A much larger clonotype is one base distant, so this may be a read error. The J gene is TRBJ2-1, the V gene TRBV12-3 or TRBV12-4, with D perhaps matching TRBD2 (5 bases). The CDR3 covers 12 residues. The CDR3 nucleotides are TGTGCCGGCAGCCCGGCCGGGGTTGAGCAGTTCTTC. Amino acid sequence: CAGSPAGVEQFF.

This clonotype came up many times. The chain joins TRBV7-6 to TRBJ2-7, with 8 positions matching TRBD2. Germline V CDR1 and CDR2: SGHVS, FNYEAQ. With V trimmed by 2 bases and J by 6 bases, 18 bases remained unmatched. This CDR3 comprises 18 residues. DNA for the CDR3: TGTGCCAGCAGCTTACATCGTGGTCGACGGGAGGGCCTCCCCGAGCAGTACTTC. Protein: CASSLHRGRREGLPEQYF.

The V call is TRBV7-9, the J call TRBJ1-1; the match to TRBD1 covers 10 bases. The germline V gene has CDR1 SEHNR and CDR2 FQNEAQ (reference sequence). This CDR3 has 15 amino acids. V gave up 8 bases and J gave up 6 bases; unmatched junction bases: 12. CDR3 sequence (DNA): TGTGCCAGCGACCGTGTGGGACAGGGGTACGCTGAAGCTTTCTTT. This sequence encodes CASDRVGQGYAEAFF.

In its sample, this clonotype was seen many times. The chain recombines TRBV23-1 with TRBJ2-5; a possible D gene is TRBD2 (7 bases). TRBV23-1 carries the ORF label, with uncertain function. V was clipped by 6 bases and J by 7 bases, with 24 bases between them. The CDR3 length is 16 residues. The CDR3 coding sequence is TGCGCCAGCAGGGGAACTTTACGGGGGGCTCATTGGACCCAGTACTTC. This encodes CASRGTLRGAHWTQYF.

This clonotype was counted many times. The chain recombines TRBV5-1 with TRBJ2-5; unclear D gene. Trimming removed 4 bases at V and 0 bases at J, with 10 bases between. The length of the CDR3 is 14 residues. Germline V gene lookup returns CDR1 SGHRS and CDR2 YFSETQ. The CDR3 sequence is CASSPKINQETQYF. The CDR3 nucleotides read TGCGCCAGCAGCCCAAAAATTAACCAAGAGACCCAGTACTTC. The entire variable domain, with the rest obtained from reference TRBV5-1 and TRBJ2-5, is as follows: KAGVTQTPRYLIKTRGQQVTLSCSPISGHRSVSWYQQTPGQGLQFLFEYFSETQRNKGNFPGRFSGRQFSNSRSEMNVSTLELGDSALYLCASSPKINQETQYFGPGTRLLVL.

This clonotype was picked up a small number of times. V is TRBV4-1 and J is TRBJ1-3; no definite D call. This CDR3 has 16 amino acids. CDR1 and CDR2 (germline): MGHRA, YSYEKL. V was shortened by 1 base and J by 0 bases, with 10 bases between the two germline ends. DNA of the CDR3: TGCGCCAGCAGCCAAGTTCCAGAGGTCTCTGGAAACACCATATATTTT. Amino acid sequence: CASSQVPEVSGNTIYF.

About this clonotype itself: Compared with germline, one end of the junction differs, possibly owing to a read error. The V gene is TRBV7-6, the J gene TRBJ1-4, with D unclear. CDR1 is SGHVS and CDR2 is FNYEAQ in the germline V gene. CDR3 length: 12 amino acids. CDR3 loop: CASSLLSEKLCF. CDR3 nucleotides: TGTGCCAGCAGCTTATTAAGTGAAAAACTGTGTTTT.